The source of this T cell receptor beta chain is a study of molecular identifiers for immune sequencing clone quantification. The table lists this clonotype with a few counts. Researchers sorted naive CD8 T cells as cells that were CD8+CD4-CCR7+CD45RA+. V shed 3 bases and J shed 3 bases, with 12 bases lying between them. The germline CDR1 and CDR2 sequences are SNHLY and FYNNEI. This CDR3 spans 14 amino acids. From the PCR reads, TCRdb called clonotypes with MiXCR, one entry per CDR3 protein. The table lists about 320,000 distinct CDR3 sequences, roughly a quarter of them singletons, with approximately 0.74% in the top ten.

V gene TRBV2 combines with J gene TRBJ2-7, with a possible D match to TRBD2 (6 bases). The source of this sequence is a human donor in good health. Some libraries in this study had Jurkat cell RNA spiked in. The sample was naive CD8+ T cells from blood, with Jurkat cell RNA spiked in. Subset noted: FACS-sorted CD8+CD4-CCR7+CD45RA+ naive T cells. Here the CDR3 reads CASSDRAGGYEQYF. The CDR3 DNA reads TGTGCCAGCAGTGACCGGGCCGGGGGCTACGAGCAGTACTTC.